This is a list of T cell receptor beta chains from one sample in a study of shared clonotypes between healthy human individuals. TCRdb's copy holds only in-frame clones and misses some; the assay was immunoSEQ multiplex PCR. The sample consists of about 1 million clones, under 80% of them appearing once. Sequencing was carried out using memory CD4+ T cells sorted from blood. Receptors were obtained from a young man in good health. Both conserved end residues are part of each CDR3. A D gene is named only where the DNA matches it firmly. Clone size is given for some rows only: seen once, a few or many times, or a class if the clone is expanded.

NA	TRBV27	NA	TRBJ1-6	TGTGCCAGCAGTTCGGGAAATTCACCCCTCCACTTT	CASSSGNSPLHF
TRBD1	TRBV7-3	NA	TRBJ2-7	TGTGCCAGCAGCTCCACAGGGGGCGAGCAGTACTTC	CASSSTGGEQYF
TRBD1	TRBV19	once	TRBJ2-2	TGTGCCAGTAGTCCCCGGACAGGGACTGCGACCGGGGAGCTGTTTTTT	CASSPRTGTATGELFF
TRBD2	TRBV5-1	NA	TRBJ2-3	TGCGCCAGCAGCTGGAGCGGGGTACTCACAGATACGCAGTATTTT	CASSWSGVLTDTQYF
TRBD1	TRBV30	NA	TRBJ1-6	TGTGCCTGGGGGGACAGGTCCAGGGGTTCACCCCTCCACTTT	CAWGDRSRGSPLHF
NA	TRBV6-4	many	TRBJ1-2	TGTGCCAGCAGTGACCCGGGCTACACCTTC	CASSDPGYTF
TRBD2	TRBV7-9	NA	TRBJ2-2	TGTGCCAGCAGCTTTTTCGCGGGAGGGACTGGGCACACCGGGGAGCTGTTTTTT	CASSFFAGGTGHTGELFF
NA	TRBV5-5	NA	TRBJ1-4	TGTGCCAGCAGCTTTACAGGGTCTGCTAATGAAAAACTGTTTTTT	CASSFTGSANEKLFF
NA	TRBV19	NA	TRBJ1-1	TGTGCCAGTAGTTCGGCGGGGAAGAACACTGAAGCTTTCTTT	CASSSAGKNTEAFF
TRBD2	TRBV19	NA	TRBJ2-1	TGTGCCACCCGGCCCGGACTAGCGGGGGGCTACAATGAGCAGTTCTTC	CATRPGLAGGYNEQFF
NA	TRBV10-3	NA	TRBJ2-3	TGTGCCATCAGTACCACAGATACGCAGTATTTT	CAISTTDTQYF
TRBD1	TRBV10-1	NA	TRBJ1-1	TGCGCCAGCAGGAACCCGCGACAGGGGGCGTCTGTGGGCTTTATGAACACTGAAGCTTTCTTT	CASRNPRQGASVGFMNTEAFF
NA	TRBV6-5	NA	TRBJ2-2	TGTGCCAGCAGAAACCGACTCATCGGGGAGCTGTTTTTT	CASRNRLIGELFF
NA	TRBV12-1	NA	TRBJ2-7	TGTGCCAGCAGCCTCTGGACTAGCGATCCCTACGAGCAGTACTTC	CASSLWTSDPYEQYF
NA	TRBV30	NA	TRBJ1-5	TGTGCCTGGAGTGGGGCACGGGGGAATCAGCCCCAGCATTTT	CAWSGARGNQPQHF
TRBD1	TRBV7-8	NA	TRBJ1-5	TGTGCCAGCAGCTCCCGGGACAGGGCTAGCAATCAGCCCCAGCATTTT	CASSSRDRASNQPQHF
NA	TRBV28	NA	TRBJ2-7	TGTGCCAGCAGTTTGGGACGGAACTACGAGCAGTACTTC	CASSLGRNYEQYF
NA	TRBV7-8	NA	TRBJ2-7	TGTGCCAGCAGCTTATTTCCGGGACGGGCCTACGAGCAGTACTTC	CASSLFPGRAYEQYF
NA	TRBV4-1	few	TRBJ1-2	TGCGCCAGCAGCCAGGAACTGAACTATGGCTACACCTTC	CASSQELNYGYTF
NA	TRBV9	NA	TRBJ1-2	TGTGCCAGCAGCGTAGCCTTAAGTGGGGGTGGCGGCTACACCTTC	CASSVALSGGGGYTF
TRBD1	TRBV5-4	NA	TRBJ2-5	TGTGCCAGCAGCCCACCGGGACAGAGCCAAGAGACCCAGTACTTC	CASSPPGQSQETQYF
NA	TRBV7-3	NA	TRBJ2-3	TGTGCCAGCAGCTCGGGACACCCCACAGATACGCAGTATTTT	CASSSGHPTDTQYF
NA	TRBV10-3	NA	TRBJ1-2	TGTGCCACGACGAACGTCTATGGCTACACCTTC	CATTNVYGYTF
NA	TRBV7-9	NA	TRBJ2-5	TGTGCCAGCAGCTCACGTAGGATTGCGGTAGAGACCCAGTACTTC	CASSSRRIAVETQYF